This is a list of T cell receptor beta chains from one sample in a study of T cells in Graves' hyperthyroidism and ophthalmopathy. TCRdb analysed the multiplex PCR reads with MiXCR anew, one entry per CDR3 protein. Among 300,000 to 500,000 distinct CDR3 sequences listed, over 12% were seen once. Sequencing was done on a sample of blood. Receptor source: a man aged 50 or older with Graves' ophthalmopathy. Both conserved end residues are part of each CDR3. D genes are given only for firm matches. Size is stated for part of the rows, as once, few or many counts, or as a class when the clone is expanded.

>TRBV6-6|TRBD2|few|TRBJ2-1
CASSYALAGRYNEQFF
TGTGCCAGCAGTTACGCACTAGCGGGACGATACAATGAGCAGTTCTTC
>TRBV20-1|TRBD2|many|TRBJ2-3
CSAYSGTTTTDTQYF
TGCAGTGCGTATTCCGGGACTACTACCACAGATACGCAGTATTTT
>TRBV20-1|-|many|TRBJ2-5
CSARNRISAQETQYF
TGCAGTGCTAGAAATCGCATATCCGCCCAAGAGACCCAGTACTTC
>TRBV11-3|-|many|TRBJ2-7
CASSLTSSFHEQYF
TGTGCCAGCAGCTTAACTTCTTCGTTCCACGAGCAGTACTTC
>TRBV2|TRBD2|-|TRBJ2-1
CASNQLAVYNEQFF
TGTGCCAGCAACCAACTAGCGGTCTACAATGAGCAGTTCTTC
>TRBV20-1|TRBD1|few|TRBJ2-1
CSARDLTGGQYNEQFF
TGCAGTGCTAGAGACCTGACAGGGGGACAGTACAATGAGCAGTTCTTC
>TRBV27|TRBD1|many|TRBJ2-7
CASRTRPPRDRSYEQYF
TGTGCCAGCAGGACACGCCCGCCCAGGGACAGATCCTACGAGCAGTACTTC
>TRBV12-3/TRBV12-4|-|many|TRBJ2-5
CASSLQAAQETQYF
TGTGCCAGCAGTTTACAGGCAGCTCAAGAGACCCAGTACTTC
>TRBV20-1|-|many|TRBJ2-7
CSASSQGDSYEQYF
TGCAGTGCTAGTTCTCAGGGCGATTCCTACGAGCAGTACTTC
>TRBV20-1|-|many|TRBJ2-1
CSAKPERILNEQFF
TGCAGTGCTAAACCAGAGAGGATTCTCAATGAGCAGTTCTTC
>TRBV20-1|TRBD1|many|TRBJ1-1
CSATRDRGMNTEAFF
TGCAGTGCTACACGGGACAGGGGTATGAACACTGAAGCTTTCTTT
>TRBV6-2/TRBV6-3|-|few|TRBJ2-1
CASRDRSYNEQFF
TGTGCCAGCAGAGACAGGTCTTACAATGAGCAGTTCTTC
>TRBV2|-|many|TRBJ1-4
CASSGTTVKLFF
TGTGCCAGCAGTGGGACTACCGTAAAACTGTTTTTT
>TRBV7-2|-|-|TRBJ1-4
CASSPPGGGANLPANEKLFF
TGTGCCAGCAGCCCCCCTGGGGGGGGCGCGAATCTCCCCGCTAATGAAAAACTGTTTTTT
>TRBV28|-|many|TRBJ2-3
CASSIDTQYF
TGTGCCAGCAGCATAGATACGCAGTATTTT
>TRBV20-1|-|many|TRBJ2-3
CSARETLYAQYF
TGCAGTGCTAGAGAGACTCTCTATGCGCAGTATTTT
>TRBV10-3|-|-|TRBJ1-2
CASSAGYYGHTF
TGTGCCAGCAGTGCAGGATACTATGGCCACACCTTC
>TRBV2|TRBD2|many|TRBJ2-7
CASLAGGFEQYF
TGTGCCAGCCTAGCGGGAGGCTTCGAGCAGTACTTC
>TRBV7-2|TRBD2|many|TRBJ2-2
CASSPSGRGTGELFF
TGTGCCAGCAGCCCCAGCGGGAGAGGAACCGGGGAGCTGTTTTTT
>TRBV20-1|TRBD1|few|TRBJ2-7
CSAHRDRGVFYEQHF
TGCAGTGCTCATCGGGACAGGGGTGTTTTCTACGAGCAGCACTTC
>TRBV20-1|-|many|TRBJ2-7
CSARDFGHEQYF
TGCAGTGCTAGAGATTTCGGTCACGAGCAGTACTTC
>TRBV20-1|TRBD2|-|TRBJ2-1
CSAREAGVGYNEQFF
TGCAGTGCTAGAGAGGCGGGAGTGGGATACAATGAGCAGTTCTTC
>TRBV5-1|-|many|TRBJ2-1
CASSLGNPGSLDEQFF
TGCGCCAGCAGCTTAGGAAACCCCGGGAGTTTGGATGAGCAGTTCTTC
>TRBV5-6|-|many|TRBJ2-3
CASSFGTVTDTQYF
TGTGCCAGCAGCTTTGGGACCGTTACAGATACGCAGTATTTT
>TRBV5-1|TRBD1|many|TRBJ2-7
CASSRGQGSNEQYF
TGCGCCAGCAGCAGGGGACAGGGATCAAACGAGCAGTACTTC
>TRBV6-1|TRBD2|-|TRBJ2-7
CASSRLAHEQYF
TGTGCCAGCAGTCGACTAGCCCACGAGCAGTACTTC
>TRBV27|TRBD1|many|TRBJ2-3
CASSPTGFSDTQYF
TGTGCCAGCAGTCCGACAGGGTTTTCGGATACGCAGTATTTT
>TRBV12-3/TRBV12-4|-|many|TRBJ1-2
CASSLDRQSNYGYTF
TGTGCCAGCAGCTTAGATAGGCAATCTAACTATGGCTACACCTTC
>TRBV6-1|-|many|TRBJ2-7
CASNRRGSYEQYF
TGTGCCAGCAATCGAAGGGGGTCCTACGAGCAGTACTTC